Below are 20 T cell receptor beta chains sequenced from a single sample in a study of Ad26.COV2.S vaccination and SARS-CoV-2 variants. Measured with immunoSEQ multiplex PCR; TCRdb has only the in-frame clones, and not every one. The sample includes 250,000 or so clones, around 88% of them seen just once. Specified treatment: roughly 20 received Ad26.COV2.S at low or high dose, single or two shots; roughly five received placebo; per-sample allocation not given. After the first vaccine or placebo injection, samples were drawn on day 63. The sequencing here drew on peripheral blood, taken in a trial of Ad26.COV2.S vaccine versus placebo. Receptors originate from a person aged 18-65 years who received the Ad26.COV2.S COVID-19 vaccine or a placebo.

The chain couples TRBV5-1 to TRBJ2-1; the D is unclear. CDR3 size: 12 residues. The V gene lost 2 bases and the J gene lost 10 bases, with 10 bases spanning the gap. CDR1 and CDR2 from the germline V gene are SGHRS and YFSETQ. The CDR3 here is CASSFESREQFF. Written as DNA, the CDR3 is TGCGCCAGCAGCTTTGAGTCCAGGGAGCAGTTCTTC.

This clone was detected only once. The chain is built from TRBV9 and TRBJ2-7; D is tentatively TRBD1 or TRBD2 (6 bases each). The CDR3 consists of 13 residues. Germline-derived CDR1 and CDR2 are SGDLS and YYNGEE. V dropped 3 bases and J dropped 3 bases, with 10 bases sitting between them. The CDR3 coding sequence is TGTGCCAGCAGCGCACAGGGAGGCTACGAGCAGTACTTC. It is translated as CASSAQGGYEQYF.

J is TRBJ2-7 and V is TRBV6-5; 8 bases fit TRBD1. Trimming cost V 6 bases and J 3 bases; bases outside gene matches: 10. The CDR3 is 15 residues long. CDR1 and CDR2 from the germline V gene are MNHEY and SVGAGI. For the CDR3, the DNA is TGTGCCAGCAGCCCCGACAGGGGAGCCAACTACGAGCAGTACGTC. This translates into CASSPDRGANYEQYV.

V is TRBV4-2 and J is TRBJ2-3; TRBD2 is a possible D gene (5 bases). The germline V and J ends were trimmed by 3 bases and 6 bases, with 16 bases remaining between them. Germline assignment: CDR1 LGHNA and CDR2 YNFKEQ. The CDR3 covers 15 residues. CDR3 protein: CASSQPTGSLDTQYF. The CDR3 bases are TGTGCCAGCAGCCAGCCGACGGGGAGCCTGGATACGCAGTATTTT.

CDR3 amino acids: CASKQVIGYMEDYTF. The CDR3 coding sequence is TGCGCCAGCAAACAAGTTATAGGGTATATGGAGGACTACACCTTC. The J gene is TRBJ1-2, the V gene TRBV4-3; D remains unclear. The CDR3 consists of 15 residues. V shed 7 bases and J shed 10 bases, with 25 bases lying between them. Per germline, CDR1 LGHNA and CDR2 YSLEER.

The rearrangement uses TRBV7-9 and TRBJ1-6, with D hard to call. The CDR3 spans 14 residues. V was shortened by 6 bases and J by 4 bases, with 10 bases between the two germline ends. Germline CDR1 and CDR2: SEHNR and FQNEAQ (reference sequence). As DNA, the CDR3 is TGTGCCAGCAGTTCCGCTGTTTATAATTCACCCCTCCACTTT. Amino acids: CASSSAVYNSPLHF.

This clone was seen a single time. This rearrangement joins TRBV7-2 to TRBJ2-4, with TRBD1 matching 10 bases. The CDR3 is 15 residues long. V was pared by 5 bases and J by 1 base, with 2 bases of the junction left unmatched. Germline V CDR1 and CDR2: SGHTA, FQGNSA. CDR3 DNA: TGTGCCAGCAGCGAGGGACAGGGGGCCAAAAACATTCAGTACTTC. Translation gives CASSEGQGAKNIQYF.

In this sample, this clone turned up once. The V call is TRBV30, the J call TRBJ1-6; D unclear. The length of the CDR3 is 14 residues. The V gene's germline CDR1 is GTSNPN and CDR2 SVGIG (reference sequence). V was trimmed by 3 bases and J by 2 bases, leaving 8 bases between them. In DNA form, the CDR3 reads TGTGCCTGGAGCCTTCGGGCCTATAATTCACCCCTCCACTTT. As protein: CAWSLRAYNSPLHF.

The genes are TRBV3-1 (or the pseudogene TRBV3-2) and TRBJ2-3; TRBD2 matches at 8 bases. V shed 1 base and J 1 base; nucleotides not matched to a gene: 7. The CDR3 contains 17 residues. Germline loops: CDR1 LGHDT, CDR2 YNNKEL (reference sequence). CDR3 in amino acids: CASSQGASGSRTDTQYF. In nucleotides, the CDR3 is TGTGCCAGCAGCCAAGGGGCTAGCGGGTCCCGCACAGATACGCAGTATTTT.

The count of this clone is one. V gene TRBV3-1 (or the pseudogene TRBV3-2) combines with J gene TRBJ2-5; D may correspond to TRBD1 or TRBD2 (6 bases each). The CDR3 totals 13 residues. The germline gives CDR1 LGHDT, CDR2 YNNKEL (reference sequence). V lost 1 base and J 10 bases, leaving 13 bases between the germline ends. CDR3 sequence: CASSQAVGGLQYF. The CDR3 nucleotides are TGTGCCAGCAGCCAAGCGGTAGGGGGACTCCAGTACTTC.

The chain couples TRBV7-6 to TRBJ2-3, with 15 bases identical to TRBD2. Germline CDR1 is SGHVS and CDR2 is FNYEAQ. V lost 4 bases to trimming and J lost 2 bases; unmatched junction nucleotides: 7. This CDR3 has 18 residues. The CDR3 is CASSSGLAGGPDTDTQYF. CDR3 nucleotides: TGTGCCAGCAGCTCCGGACTAGCGGGGGGGCCGGACACAGATACGCAGTATTTT. The full variable domain, with the rest looked up from reference TRBV7-6 and TRBJ2-3, is GAGVSQSPRYKVTKRGQDVALRCDPISGHVSLYWYRQALGQGPEFLTYFNYEAQQDKSGLPNDRFSAERPEGSISTLTIQRTEQRDSAMYRCASSSGLAGGPDTDTQYFGPGTRLTVL.

The genes are TRBV6-4 and TRBJ2-1; 12 positions match TRBD1. Germline lookup yields CDR1 MRHNA and CDR2 SNTAGT. The J segment lost 9 bases and the V segment lost 6 bases, leaving 9 bases of the junction unmatched. This CDR3 has 15 residues. The CDR3 loop reads CASRLTGTGGGEQFF. Written as DNA, the CDR3 is TGTGCCAGCAGACTAACGGGGACAGGGGGCGGTGAGCAGTTCTTC.

The chain is built from TRBV12-3 or TRBV12-4 and TRBJ1-5, with D unresolved. The CDR3 is 13 residues long. Trimming left V 7 bases short and J 2 bases short, with 9 bases between. CDR3 DNA sequence: TGTGCCAGCACCTCCGCGGGCAATCAGCCCCAGCATTTT. This sequence encodes CASTSAGNQPQHF.

The rearrangement joins TRBV7-9 to TRBJ2-5; 10 bases are a match to TRBD2. CDR1 SEHNR and CDR2 FQNEAQ come from the germline V gene (reference sequence). This CDR3 is 15 amino acids long. Unmatched junction bases numbered 3, after V lost 0 bases and J lost 5 bases. The CDR3 DNA reads TGTGCCAGCAGCTTAGCGGGAGCGGGAGGGGAGACCCAGTACTTC. Protein sequence: CASSLAGAGGETQYF.

The V gene is TRBV2, the J gene TRBJ1-1; 10 bases agree with TRBD1. Losses at the gene ends were 6 bases for V and 8 bases for J; bases not matched to a gene: 15. The germline gives CDR1 SNHLY, CDR2 FYNNEI. The CDR3 totals 16 residues. In nucleotides, the CDR3 is TGTGCCAGCAGCGCCTATCGGACAGGGGGACCCCTGGAAGCTTTCTTT. This encodes CASSAYRTGGPLEAFF.

The J gene is TRBJ1-5, the V gene TRBV19, with D possibly being TRBD1 (5 bases). Deletions cut 4 bases from V and 7 bases from J, with 14 bases between. The CDR3 loop spans 14 amino acids. Germline V gene sequence: CDR1 LNHDA, CDR2 SQIVND (reference sequence). The CDR3 is CASSTGFSNQPQHF. Written as DNA, the CDR3 is TGTGCCAGTAGTACAGGGTTCAGTAACCAGCCCCAGCATTTT.

The chain couples TRBV4-3 to TRBJ2-2; 11 positions match TRBD2. The CDR3 length is 17 residues. CDR1 is LGHNA, CDR2 YSLEER, per germline. The V segment lost 1 base and the J segment 5 bases; nucleotides outside the gene matches: 6. The CDR3 loop is CASSQGIAGGQTGELFF. CDR3 in DNA: TGCGCCAGCAGCCAAGGAATAGCGGGGGGGCAAACCGGGGAGCTGTTTTTT.

The rearrangement joins TRBV6-5 to TRBJ1-6, with a weak D call TRBD1 (6 bases). The V end lost 7 bases, the J end lost 7 bases, and 8 bases lay between the germline ends. Germline V gene lookup returns CDR1 MNHEY and CDR2 SVGAGI. The CDR3 consists of 12 residues. CDR3 DNA sequence: TGTGCCAGCACGAGGGGGAATTCACCCCTCCACTTT. Its protein product is CASTRGNSPLHF.

This chain joins TRBV6-2 or TRBV6-3 and TRBJ1-1; no firm D call. Between the trimmed V and J ends, which lost 5 bases and 5 bases, there was a span of 12 bases. Germline CDR1 is MNHEY and CDR2 is SVGEGT. The CDR3 spans 13 residues. Here the CDR3 DNA reads TGTGCCAGCAGTGGGAGGTATTTGACTGAAGCTTTCTTT. The encoded protein is CASSGRYLTEAFF.

A few counts support this clone. The rearrangement links TRBV18 to TRBJ2-1; 14 bases match TRBD2. The CDR3 contains 18 residues. With V trimmed by 3 bases and J by 2 bases, 6 bases remained unmatched. Germline values: CDR1 KGHSH, CDR2 LQKENI. CDR3 coding DNA: TGTGCCAGCTCACCTTCGGGACTAGCGGGAGCGGCCTACAATGAGCAGTTCTTC. Protein sequence: CASSPSGLAGAAYNEQFF.